This T cell receptor (beta chain) was identified during a study of T cell responses to AZD1222 COVID-19 vaccine. Method: immunoSEQ multiplex PCR; TCRdb's copy keeps in-frame clones and lacks some. This table holds tens of thousands of clones, 90% found once. General study points: All repertoire sampling was performed exclusively after the peak T cell response. At 160-218 and 743-854, vaccine-associated CD4 TCRs were dominant, and they spanned spike. Just 5 to 7 people given AZD1222 tested seropositive at baseline.

Concerning this clone itself: Its cognate antigen is unknown.

V lost 8 bases and J lost 8, with 12 bases in between. There are 12 residues in the CDR3. Per the germline V gene, CDR1 is MNHEY and CDR2 is SVGAGI. The clonotype originates from an adult in good health. The chain carries TRBV6-5 and TRBJ1-4, with D uncertain. The sequencing here drew on peripheral blood, taken on day 0 of AZD1222 vaccination. CDR3 nucleotides: TGTGCCAGCCGGACTAGATGGGAAAAACTGTTTTTT. The encoded protein is CASRTRWEKLFF.